This note documents a single T cell receptor (beta chain) sequence. This entry comes from a study of blood T cell repertoires in COVID-19. Overall study: PBMCs, B-cell-depleted T cells, or T cells provided the cDNA or gDNA that made up the material.

Clones were read by immunoSEQ multiplex PCR, and TCRdb kept only the in-frame ones, dropping some. The data contain over 150,000 clones, around 84% of them singletons. With 2 bases removed from V and 0 bases from J, the gap between germline ends came to 2 bases. CDR1 SGHDT and CDR2 YYEEEE come from the germline V gene. CDR3 length equals 12 residues. The sequence came from a man in his forties or fifties with acute or convalescent COVID-19. V usage is TRBV5-6 and J usage is TRBJ1-1; D gene ambiguous. The sample taken for sequencing was peripheral blood. The CDR3 spells CASSFMNTEAFF. CDR3 nucleotides: TGTGCCAGCAGCTTCATGAACACTGAAGCTTTCTTT.